Sequencing of this T cell receptor (beta chain) was carried out in a study of cytomegalovirus exposure and HLA in healthy donors. Germline V gene sequence: CDR1 LGHNT, CDR2 FRNRAP. The CDR3 spans 13 residues. V shed 1 base and J shed 1 base, with 4 bases lying between them. The data were produced by immunoSEQ multiplex PCR, yet TCRdb's version contains in-frame clones alone and is incomplete. The data contain roughly 220,000 clones, around four fifths of them singletons. This TCR came from a woman between 25 and 40 years old in good health and CMV-seropositive. The J gene is TRBJ1-1, the V gene TRBV12-5; D is uncertain. The sequencing sample was made of PBMCs. The CDR3 loop reads CASGLDTNTEAFF. The CDR3 bases are TGTGCTAGTGGTTTGGACACGAACACTGAAGCTTTCTTT.